This TCR beta chain is drawn from a study of a mutant IDH1 vaccine in newly diagnosed glioma. On this clone itself: Its matching antigen is unknown.

This CDR3 comprises 15 residues. Germline lookup yields CDR1 MNHEY and CDR2 SVGAGI. V shed 6 bases, J shed 5 bases, and the junction held 7 bases outside the gene matches. As to time point: week 11, during vaccination. Doses of 300 ug of mutant IDH1 20-mer peptide were given with topical imiquimod. Method: immunoSEQ multiplex PCR; TCRdb's copy keeps in-frame clones and lacks some. The sample carries about 40,000 clones, 84% recorded once. This clonotype was obtained from a man aged 35 to 55 with glioma. The sequenced sample was PBMCs, obtained from a glioma patient whose treatment included an IDH1 peptide vaccine. The rearrangement links TRBV6-5 to TRBJ2-1, with 10 bases aligning to TRBD1. CDR3 protein: CASRMDRGFNNEQFF. The DNA of the CDR3 is TGTGCCAGCAGAATGGACAGGGGGTTCAACAATGAGCAGTTCTTC.